This T cell receptor beta chain appears in the sequencing data of a study of regulatory T cells in long-lasting Graves disease. The overall study: It was over 5 years of antithyroid drugs, with positive TSH receptor antibodies, that meant persistent Graves' disease.

The time point denotes: persistent/refractory GD, antithyroid drugs over 5 years with positive TRAb. The TCR library was prepared using RNA isolated from PBMCs. This clonotype occurred many times. Construction of the TCR beta libraries employed iRepertoire HTBI primers in conjunction with Arm-PCR of CDR3 regions. TCRdb re-analysed the multiplex PCR reads in MiXCR, keeping a single row per CDR3 protein. The sample holds 350,000 to 500,000 distinct CDR3 sequences; roughly a fifth are singletons and the top ten take roughly an eighth. Trimming took 5 bases from V and 0 from J; bases not matched to a gene: 5. This CDR3 is 14 amino acids long. CDR1 is SGHRS and CDR2 is YFSETQ in the germline V gene.

This sequence originates from a female donor with Graves disease. This material consisted of peripheral blood mononuclear cells (PBMCs), taken when the disease was refractory, from a patient treated with antithyroid drugs. The rearrangement links TRBV5-1 to TRBJ2-7, with TRBD2 matching 7 bases. The CDR3 DNA sequence: TGCGCCAGCAGACTTAGACTAGCCTCCTACGAGCAGTACTTC. Translation: CASRLRLASYEQYF. Full variable domain (missing parts from reference TRBV5-1 and TRBJ2-7): KAGVTQTPRYLIKTRGQQVTLSCSPISGHRSVSWYQQTPGQGLQFLFEYFSETQRNKGNFPGRFSGRQFSNSRSEMNVSTLELGDSALYLCASRLRLASYEQYFGPGTRLTVT.